The 2 T cell receptor beta chains in this list originate from one sample, sequenced in a study of cytomegalovirus exposure and HLA in healthy donors. The PCR employed 60 Vbeta primers together with 13 Jbeta primers. Repertoires were generated with immunoSEQ multiplex PCR, while TCRdb's copy carries only in-frame clones and drops some. Of over 100,000 clones in the sample, about 80% were seen once. The sample comprised PBMCs. All receptors derive from a woman between 45 and 65 years old in good health and CMV-seropositive.

The rearrangement joins TRBV6-5 to TRBJ1-1; TRBD1 matches 7 bases. Germline loops: CDR1 MNHEY, CDR2 SVGAGI. The length of the CDR3 is 14 residues. The trim removed 6 bases at V and 1 base at J, leaving 5 bases unmatched. The CDR3 sequence: CASRPGQTNTEAFF. The DNA of the CDR3 is TGTGCCAGCAGGCCGGGACAGACGAACACTGAAGCTTTCTTT.

The chain is built from TRBV9 and TRBJ2-3; maybe TRBD2 (6 bases). CDR1 is SGDLS, CDR2 YYNGEE, per germline. The CDR3 sequence is 10 residues long. V shed 7 bases and J shed 7 bases, with 7 bases lying between them. In nucleotides, the CDR3 is TGTGCCAGCGGGGACTATACGCAGTATTTT. This encodes CASGDYTQYF.